Presented here are 32 T cell receptor beta chains from one specimen sequenced in a study of T-cell memory formation after mild COVID-19. TCRdb called the 5' RACE reads again in MiXCR, with one record for every CDR3 protein. The table has some 65,000 distinct CDR3 sequences, roughly a sixth seen once. Material: PBMCs or a T cell subset sorted from them (not recorded which). Receptor source: an adult woman who had mild COVID-19 (a few samples of this study predate the infection). Cell type and time point are not known.

This clonotype turned up a few times. The chain carries TRBV7-9 and TRBJ2-7, with 7 bases aligning to TRBD2. Trimming at V came to 1 base and at J to 2 bases, leaving 5 bases not matched to a gene. This CDR3 is built from 15 residues. Per the germline V gene, CDR1 is SEHNR and CDR2 is FQNEAQ (reference sequence). The CDR3 sequence is CASSLGLADTYEQYF. The CDR3 DNA is TGTGCCAGCAGCTTAGGGCTAGCGGATACCTACGAGCAGTACTTC.

This clonotype was seen a handful of times. The chain employs TRBV4-1 and TRBJ2-7; 8 bases align to TRBD2. The ends lost 1 base at V and 5 bases at J; junction bases unmatched: 7. Looked up from germline, CDR1 is MGHRA and CDR2 is YSYEKL. The CDR3 contains 15 residues. The CDR3 DNA reads as TGCGCCAGCAGCCAAGGACTAGCGACTACTCACGAGCAGTACTTC. Protein product: CASSQGLATTHEQYF.

This clonotype was detected only a few times. This chain uses TRBV19 with TRBJ1-2; perhaps TRBD1 as D (6 bases). The CDR3 runs to 14 residues. With 5 bases removed from V and 2 bases from J, the gap between germline ends came to 12 bases. CDR1 is LNHDA and CDR2 is SQIVND in the germline V gene (reference sequence). CDR3 DNA: TGTGCCAGTAGTCGGGGGGCGGCGAACTATGGCTACACCTTC. Its translation is CASSRGAANYGYTF.

The chain joins TRBV29-1 to TRBJ2-1, with TRBD2 matching 7 bases. Germline values: CDR1 SQVTM, CDR2 ANQGSEA. The CDR3 runs 14 residues. Germline trimming cut 6 bases from V and 2 bases from J; bases unmatched to any gene: 7. The CDR3 DNA is TGCAGCGTCCGGCAGGGAGGGGCCTACAATGAGCAGTTCTTC. This codes for CSVRQGGAYNEQFF.

This clonotype occurred a few times. The chain employs TRBV24-1 and TRBJ2-1; D uncertain. The CDR3 contains 14 residues. Deletions cut 5 bases from V and 5 bases from J, with 12 bases between. The germline gives CDR1 KGHDR, CDR2 SFDVKD. Written as DNA, the CDR3 is TGTGCCACCAGTGTTACCGCCCTTAACAATGAGCAGTTCTTC. Translation: CATSVTALNNEQFF.

This chain connects TRBV7-9 to TRBJ2-5; TRBD1 aligns across 10 bases. Looked up from germline, CDR1 is SEHNR and CDR2 is FQNEAQ (reference sequence). The V gene end was trimmed by 4 bases and the J gene end by 1 base; junction bases not matched to a gene: 15. The CDR3 has 19 residues. The CDR3 coding sequence is TGTGCCAGCAGCTCTCGAATTAGGGACAGGGGACTGGGCCAAGAGACCCAGTACTTC. It specifies CASSSRIRDRGLGQETQYF.

This clonotype appeared many times. V and J are TRBV5-1 and TRBJ1-2; D might be TRBD1 (6 bases). Looked up from germline, CDR1 is SGHRS and CDR2 is YFSETQ. Trimming shortened V by 3 bases and J by 3 bases, and 12 bases separated the two germline ends. The CDR3 sequence is 14 residues long. CDR3 region: CASSSWDTYYGYTF. Written as DNA, the CDR3 is TGCGCCAGCAGCTCATGGGACACATACTATGGCTACACCTTC.

This clonotype was observed a handful of times. V usage is TRBV7-9 and J usage is TRBJ2-7, with D possibly matching TRBD2 (5 bases). The V and J ends lost 0 bases and 2 bases respectively, with 11 bases between them. The length of the CDR3 is 15 residues. Germline-derived CDR1 and CDR2 are SEHNR and FQNEAQ (reference sequence). The CDR3 is CASSLAQDFAYEQYF. The CDR3 bases are TGTGCCAGCAGCTTAGCGCAGGACTTCGCCTACGAGCAGTACTTC. The full variable domain, completed using reference TRBV7-9 and TRBJ2-7, is DTGVSQNPRHKITKRGQNVTFRCDPISEHNRLYWYRQTLGQGPEFLTYFQNEAQLEKSRLLSDRFSAERPKGSFSTLEIQRTEQGDSAMYLCASSLAQDFAYEQYFGPGTRLTVT.

The chain joins TRBV29-1 to TRBJ2-7; 9 nucleotides agree with TRBD1. Germline V gene sequence: CDR1 SQVTM, CDR2 ANQGSEA. V was clipped by 6 bases and J by 6 bases; unmatched bases: 9. There are 13 residues in the CDR3. This chain's CDR3 is CSVVTGGYAEQYF. CDR3 in DNA: TGCAGCGTGGTAACAGGGGGCTACGCCGAGCAGTACTTC.

This CDR3 is CASSLVEGYGYPGDTEAFF. The CDR3 DNA is TGTGCCAGCAGCTTAGTAGAGGGTTATGGTTATCCGGGGGACACTGAAGCTTTCTTT. This rearrangement joins TRBV13 to TRBJ1-1; possible D gene TRBD1, 5 bases. V was pared by 1 base and J by 3 bases, with 24 bases between. In germline, CDR1 is PRHDT, CDR2 FYEKMQ (reference sequence). The CDR3 extends over 19 amino acids.

The chain joins TRBV4-3 to TRBJ2-3; no reliable D call. The germline V and J ends were trimmed by 0 bases and 3 bases, with 10 bases remaining between them. The CDR3 runs 15 residues. CDR1 is LGHNA, CDR2 YSLEER, per germline. The CDR3 is CASSQERYETDTQYF. In DNA form, the CDR3 reads TGCGCCAGCAGCCAAGAGAGGTACGAAACAGATACGCAGTATTTT.

This clonotype came up a few times. The gene calls are TRBV20-1 and TRBJ2-7, with D perhaps matching TRBD1 (6 bases). The CDR3 sequence is 14 residues long. Germline V lookup: CDR1 DFQATT, CDR2 SNEGSKA (reference sequence). V dropped 6 bases and J dropped 0 bases, with 15 bases sitting between them. CDR3 DNA: TGCAGTGCAACGTCCCGGGACACCTCCTACGAGCAGTACTTC. Its protein is CSATSRDTSYEQYF.

This clonotype was observed a few times. V and J are TRBV13 and TRBJ1-1; 9 nucleotides match TRBD1. Trimming removed 3 bases from V and 1 base from J; junction bases left unmatched: 3. Germline V gene sequence: CDR1 PRHDT, CDR2 FYEKMQ (reference sequence). This CDR3 comprises 15 residues. CDR3 amino acids: CASSLTGGSNTEAFF. The CDR3 bases are TGTGCCAGCAGCTTGACAGGGGGTTCGAACACTGAAGCTTTCTTT.

In its sample, this clonotype was seen a few times. The J gene is TRBJ2-7, the V gene TRBV27, with a possible D match to TRBD2 (7 bases). The CDR3 has 14 residues. Germline CDR1 MNHEY, CDR2 SMNVEV (reference sequence). V lost 2 bases and J lost 4, with 12 bases in between. This CDR3 is CASSLRGGRYEQYF. DNA for the CDR3: TGTGCCAGCAGTTTAAGGGGGGGCAGGTACGAGCAGTACTTC.

This clonotype has a handful of counts. The gene calls are TRBV15 and TRBJ2-1, with 10 nucleotides matching TRBD2. The CDR3 loop spans 15 amino acids. J lost 7 bases, V lost 2 bases, and 5 bases had no gene match. Germline V lookup: CDR1 LNHNV, CDR2 YYDKDF (reference sequence). CDR3 protein: CATSRLAGEWNEQFF. For the CDR3, the DNA is TGTGCCACCAGCAGACTAGCGGGAGAGTGGAATGAGCAGTTCTTC.

The V gene is TRBV7-2, the J gene TRBJ2-1; D gene uncertain. Germline CDR1 and CDR2: SGHTA and FQGNSA. V lost 3 bases and J 6 bases, leaving 12 bases between the germline ends. The CDR3 is 14 residues long. Written as DNA, the CDR3 is TGTGCCAGCAGCTTGGTCCAGCCGAGCAATGAGCAGTTCTTC. This gives the protein CASSLVQPSNEQFF.

The chain couples TRBV6-5 to TRBJ2-1; no firm D call. The CDR3 sequence is 13 residues long. The V gene lost 2 bases and the J gene lost 7 bases, with 9 bases spanning the gap. The germline gives CDR1 MNHEY, CDR2 SVGAGI. The CDR3 coding sequence is TGTGCCAGCAGTTACCCAGGACGGAATGAGCAGTTCTTC. Protein product: CASSYPGRNEQFF.

This clonotype was seen only a few times. The CDR3 sequence is CASSYSRYATGPTGELFF. As DNA, the CDR3 is TGTGCCAGCAGTTACTCGCGATACGCGACAGGGCCTACCGGGGAGCTGTTTTTT. This chain connects TRBV6-5 to TRBJ2-2; 7 bases match TRBD1. CDR3 length equals 18 residues. The germline V gene has CDR1 MNHEY and CDR2 SVGAGI. V was pared by 0 bases and J by 5 bases, with 12 bases of the junction left unmatched.

The V call is TRBV7-9, the J call TRBJ1-5, with unresolved D. Per germline, CDR1 SEHNR and CDR2 FQNEAQ (reference sequence). CDR3 size: 14 residues. The V end lost 4 bases, the J end lost 0 bases, and 7 bases lay between the germline ends. The CDR3 DNA reads as TGTGCCAGCAGCTCACCTTATAGCAATCAGCCCCAGCATTTT. This codes for CASSSPYSNQPQHF.

This clonotype has a handful of counts. CDR3 loop: CASRADRNTGELFF. As DNA, the CDR3 is TGTGCCAGCAGGGCGGACAGGAACACCGGGGAGCTGTTTTTT. This rearrangement joins TRBV28 to TRBJ2-2; D might be TRBD1 (6 bases). V shed 6 bases and J shed 1 base, with 9 bases lying between them. The CDR3 sequence is 14 residues long. Germline CDR1 MDHEN, CDR2 SYDVKM.

The J gene is TRBJ2-7, the V gene TRBV11-1; a possible D gene is TRBD1 (6 bases). Trimming pared 9 bases from V and 2 bases from J, leaving 20 bases between. The CDR3 is made up of 15 amino acids. Germline CDR1 and CDR2: SGHAT and FQDESV (reference sequence). The CDR3 here is CASSETGDLTYEQYF. The DNA of the CDR3 is TGTGCCAGTTCCGAGACAGGAGACCTGACCTACGAGCAGTACTTC.

The V and J genes are TRBV7-9 and TRBJ1-2; 8 positions match TRBD1. The length of the CDR3 is 15 residues. Germline assignment: CDR1 SEHNR and CDR2 FQNEAQ (reference sequence). V trimming: 1 base; J trimming: 7 bases; junction bases outside the gene matches: 8. The CDR3 DNA sequence: TGTGCCAGCAGCTTAGGAGGACAGGGATGGGGTGGCTACACCTTC. As protein: CASSLGGQGWGGYTF.

This clonotype was found a few times. V is TRBV5-1 and J is TRBJ2-7, with 11 bases lining up with TRBD2. Germline V gene lookup returns CDR1 SGHRS and CDR2 YFSETQ. Unmatched junction bases numbered 2, after V lost 0 bases and J lost 3 bases. This CDR3 has 15 residues. The CDR3 bases are TGCGCCAGCAGCTTGGCACTAGCGGGAGTCTACGAGCAGTACTTC. Protein product: CASSLALAGVYEQYF. Together with reference TRBV5-1 and TRBJ2-7, the CDR3 gives the full variable domain: KAGVTQTPRYLIKTRGQQVTLSCSPISGHRSVSWYQQTPGQGLQFLFEYFSETQRNKGNFPGRFSGRQFSNSRSEMNVSTLELGDSALYLCASSLALAGVYEQYFGPGTRLTVT.

This clonotype was counted between two and nine times. V is TRBV4-1 and J is TRBJ2-7; D not resolved. The germline CDR1 and CDR2 sequences are MGHRA and YSYEKL. V was shortened by 1 base and J by 2 bases, with 6 bases between the two germline ends. The CDR3 totals 13 residues. In DNA form, the CDR3 reads TGCGCCAGCAGCCAAGTCGCTACCTACGAGCAGTACTTC. Its translation: CASSQVATYEQYF.

This clonotype has just a few counts. The chain employs TRBV30 and TRBJ1-2; 9 positions agree with TRBD1. The CDR3 extends over 14 amino acids. Per germline, CDR1 GTSNPN and CDR2 SVGIG (reference sequence). V shed 4 bases and J 4 bases; nucleotides not matched to a gene: 7. CDR3: CAWMGTGNPYGYTF. The CDR3 region has the DNA TGTGCCTGGATGGGGACAGGGAATCCCTATGGCTACACCTTC.

This clonotype was counted at least ten times. This chain connects TRBV6-4 to TRBJ2-2; D is undetermined. Germline V lookup: CDR1 MRHNA, CDR2 SNTAGT. The V end lost 0 bases, the J end lost 3 bases, and 2 bases lay between the germline ends. The CDR3 loop spans 13 amino acids. The CDR3 DNA sequence: TGTGCCAGCAGTGACTCGGACACCGGGGAGCTGTTTTTT. Translated, it gives CASSDSDTGELFF.

The genes are TRBV7-9 and TRBJ2-2; D unclear. Germline-derived CDR1 and CDR2 are SEHNR and FQNEAQ (reference sequence). Trimming pared 7 bases from V and 5 bases from J, leaving 5 bases between. The CDR3 has 11 amino acids. CDR3 sequence: CASIQTGELFF. CDR3 nucleotide sequence: TGTGCCAGCATCCAAACCGGGGAGCTGTTTTTT.

This clonotype was found a few times. The rearrangement joins TRBV5-1 to TRBJ2-7; 13 bases match TRBD2. Germline CDR1 SGHRS, CDR2 YFSETQ. V lost 3 bases to trimming and J lost 4 bases; unmatched junction nucleotides: 7. This CDR3 region has 16 residues. The CDR3 DNA reads as TGCGCCAGCAGCTCCGAAGGGACTAGCGGGAATTACGAGCAGTACTTC. Translated, it gives CASSSEGTSGNYEQYF. The full variable domain, its missing parts supplied by reference TRBV5-1 and TRBJ2-7, is KAGVTQTPRYLIKTRGQQVTLSCSPISGHRSVSWYQQTPGQGLQFLFEYFSETQRNKGNFPGRFSGRQFSNSRSEMNVSTLELGDSALYLCASSSEGTSGNYEQYFGPGTRLTVT.

Only a few counts were recorded for this clonotype. The V and J genes are TRBV11-3 and TRBJ2-1; D is perhaps TRBD1 (7 bases). Trimming left V 5 bases short and J 9 bases short, with 20 bases between. This CDR3 has 15 residues. Germline lookup yields CDR1 SGHNT and CDR2 YENEEA. CDR3 residues: CASSIRRGPTGEQFF. The CDR3 DNA sequence: TGTGCCAGCAGCATTAGGAGGGGGCCGACGGGTGAGCAGTTCTTC. The entire variable domain, with the rest obtained from reference TRBV11-3 and TRBJ2-1, is as follows: EAGVVQSPRYKIIEKKQPVAFWCNPISGHNTLYWYLQNLGQGPELLIRYENEEAVDDSQLPKDRFSAERLKGVDSTLKIQPAELGDSAVYLCASSIRRGPTGEQFFGPGTRLTVL.

The chain employs TRBV12-3 or TRBV12-4 and TRBJ2-1; D call uncertain. The CDR3 covers 13 residues. V lost 6 bases, J lost 8 bases, and 14 bases lay in between. This chain's CDR3 is CASSLGSGDEQFF. Here the CDR3 DNA reads TGTGCCAGCAGCTTGGGGTCCGGCGATGAGCAGTTCTTC.

The sample holds many counts of this clonotype. In nucleotides, the CDR3 is TGCAGCGTTGAAGACAGCTACTCCTACGAGCAGTACTTC. It yields the protein CSVEDSYSYEQYF. J is TRBJ2-7 and V is TRBV29-1; D is unclear. Trimming stripped 0 bases from V and 0 bases from J, with 6 bases between. The CDR3 totals 13 residues. CDR1 is SQVTM and CDR2 is ANQGSEA in the germline V gene.

The chain couples TRBV10-3 to TRBJ2-7; 7 nucleotides align to TRBD2. The CDR3 sequence is 15 residues long. Germline CDR1 and CDR2: ENHRY and SYGVKD. Unmatched junction bases numbered 4, after V lost 2 bases and J lost 0 bases. The CDR3 DNA reads TGTGCCATCAGTGAGGCTAGCGGCAACTCCTACGAGCAGTACTTC. Residues: CAISEASGNSYEQYF.